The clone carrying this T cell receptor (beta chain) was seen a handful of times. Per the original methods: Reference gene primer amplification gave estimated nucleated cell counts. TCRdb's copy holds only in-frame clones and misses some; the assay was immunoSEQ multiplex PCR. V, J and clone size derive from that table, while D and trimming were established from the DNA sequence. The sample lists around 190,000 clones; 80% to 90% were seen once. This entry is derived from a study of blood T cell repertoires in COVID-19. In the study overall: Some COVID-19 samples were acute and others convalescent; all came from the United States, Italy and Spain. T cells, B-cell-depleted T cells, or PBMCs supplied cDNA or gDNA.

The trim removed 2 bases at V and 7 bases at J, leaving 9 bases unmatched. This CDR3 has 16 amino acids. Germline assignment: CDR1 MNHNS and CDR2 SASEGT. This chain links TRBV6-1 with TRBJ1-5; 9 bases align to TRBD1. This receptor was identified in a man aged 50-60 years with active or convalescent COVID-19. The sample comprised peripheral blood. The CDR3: CASSEWGQGGKQPQHF. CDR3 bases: TGTGCCAGCAGTGAATGGGGACAGGGAGGGAAGCAGCCCCAGCATTTT.